This paragraph reports one T cell receptor beta chain. Original analysis: Quantification of nucleated cells was approximated via reference gene primer amplification. TCRdb keeps only in-frame clones here, not all; method: immunoSEQ multiplex PCR. V, J and clone size reflect that table, while D and trimming were determined from the DNA. The table includes a few hundred thousand clones, just under 85% detected once. This sample was taken from a study of blood T cell repertoires in COVID-19. Looking at the study overall: Some COVID-19 samples were acute and others convalescent; all came from the United States, Italy and Spain. From T cells, B-cell-depleted T cells, or PBMCs came the material, which was cDNA or gDNA.

The specimen sequenced was peripheral blood. This receptor was obtained from a woman aged 50 to 60 with active or convalescent COVID-19.

CDR3 amino acids: CASSRGTSGSDTQYF. CDR3 DNA sequence: TGCGCCAGCAGCCGCGGGACTAGCGGGAGCGATACGCAGTATTTT. The chain carries TRBV5-1 and TRBJ2-3; TRBD2 agrees at 14 bases. The length of the CDR3 is 15 residues. Germline V gene sequence: CDR1 SGHRS, CDR2 YFSETQ. V dropped 4 bases and J dropped 6; count of bases not matched to a gene: 4.